This T cell receptor beta chain was recorded in a study of shared clonotypes between healthy human individuals. CDR1 and CDR2 from the germline V gene are MDHEN and SYDVKM. The CDR3 is 15 residues long. V was clipped by 6 bases and J by 4 bases; unmatched bases: 11. About this clone: The target antigen is unknown.

Study-level results: Sampling was confined to blood; repertoires within tissues likely differ.

An even split of each subset's genomic DNA across several immunoSEQ plates was performed. Using ten immunoSEQ deep assay plates, investigators sequenced unsorted PBMC DNA. Here immunoSEQ multiplex PCR was the method, and the copy in TCRdb shows in-frame clones only, minus some. In the table there are under 600,000 clones, roughly 72% of which are singletons. This TCR was recovered from a woman aged 40 to 49 in good health. Some clones in this sample may be carry-over from other donors' samples. This sequence joins TRBV28 and TRBJ2-7; 8 bases agree with TRBD2. The sample comprised PBMCs. This CDR3 is CASRPPREGSYEQYF. In DNA form, the CDR3 reads TGTGCCAGCAGGCCGCCTCGGGAGGGTTCGTACGAGCAGTACTTC.